The 27 T cell receptor beta chains listed next were all sequenced from one sample in a study of tumor-infiltrating lymphocytes in primary liver carcinoma. TCR beta cDNA was made from 500 ng total RNA with a constant-region primer. Slightly modified ARM-PCR served as the procedure for the TCR beta libraries. These libraries came from three rounds of nested multiplex PCR. The first two PCR rounds, approximately 11 cycles each, used TRBV1-TRBV30 forward primers and a C-beta reverse primer. TCRdb analysed the multiplex PCR reads with MiXCR anew, one entry per CDR3 protein. The sample contains approximately 210,000 distinct CDR3 sequences, 65% of which appear only once. The source of the blood RNA was unsorted whole blood, and germline DNA was extracted as well. The source material was peripheral blood. The receptor set was obtained from a woman aged 60-70 years with primary liver carcinoma and hepatitis B virus infection.

Details on this clonotype: One junction end does not reproduce the germline sequence, and a read error may be involved. This chain joins TRBV2 and TRBJ2-1, with TRBD2 identical over 14 bases. Germline V gene sequence: CDR1 SNHLY, CDR2 FYNNEI. The CDR3 loop spans 15 amino acids. CDR3: CAYGGTSGSIDEQFF. CDR3 nucleotides: TGTGCATACGGGGGGACTAGCGGGAGTATCGATGAACAGTTCTTC.

Turning to this clonotype: The junction differs from germline at one of its ends, possibly a read error. The chain uses TRBV6-6 and TRBJ2-3, with 13 bases fitting TRBD2. The CDR3 is made up of 15 amino acids. The V gene's germline CDR1 is MNHNY and CDR2 SVGAGI (reference sequence). CDR3: CASSFGLAGVDMQYF. The CDR3 DNA sequence: TGTGCCAGCAGTTTCGGACTAGCGGGAGTAGATATGCAGTATTTT.

This chain uses TRBV11-1 with TRBJ2-3; 8 nucleotides agree with TRBD2. V trimming: 5 bases; J trimming: 10 bases; junction bases outside the gene matches: 14. The CDR3 totals 15 residues. CDR1 and CDR2 from the germline V gene are SGHAT and FQDESV (reference sequence). The DNA for the CDR3 is TGTGCCAGCAGCCCCAGCGGACTAGCACCGGGTGCGCAGTATTTT. It codes for CASSPSGLAPGAQYF.

At least ten counts were recorded for this clonotype. This chain connects TRBV14 to TRBJ1-5, with TRBD1 matching 12 bases. The CDR3 sequence is 15 residues long. The V and J ends lost 5 bases and 6 bases, in that order; junction bases with no gene match: 5. Germline CDR1 and CDR2: SGHDN and FVKESK. This chain's CDR3 is CASSSGTGGSQPQHF. CDR3 sequence (DNA): TGTGCCAGCAGCTCCGGGACAGGGGGCAGTCAGCCCCAGCATTTT.

This clonotype came up a few times. The chain recombines TRBV10-2 with TRBJ1-5; D is possibly TRBD1 (5 bases). The CDR3 spans 16 residues. Germline V gives CDR1 WSHSY, CDR2 SAAADI. The ends were cut back, 5 bases at V and 3 bases at J, with 17 bases in the middle. CDR3 nucleotide sequence: TGCGCCAGCAGTTCTAGGGGCAGAGGGGACAATCAGCCCCAGCATTTT. It is translated as CASSSRGRGDNQPQHF.

A word on this clonotype: An end of the junction does not agree with germline; a read error may underlie this. The chain couples TRBV5-6 to TRBJ1-6, with D unresolved. The CDR3 sequence is 16 residues long. Per the germline V gene, CDR1 is SGHDT and CDR2 is YYEEEE. In DNA form, the CDR3 reads TGTACCAGCAGCTCACTCAGATTCTCCTATAATTCACCCCTCCACTTT. The encoded protein is CTSSSLRFSYNSPLHF.

In its sample, this clonotype was seen a few times. The rearrangement uses TRBV4-1 and TRBJ2-5; no definite D call. The length of the CDR3 is 14 residues. Germline CDR1 is MGHRA and CDR2 is YSYEKL. Trimming shortened V by 1 base and J by 5 bases, and 11 bases separated the two germline ends. In DNA, the CDR3 is TGCGCCAGCAGCCAAGTGGGTGATAGCGAGACCCAGTACTTC. It codes for CASSQVGDSETQYF.

The V gene is TRBV25-1, the J gene TRBJ2-1; D may correspond to TRBD1 or TRBD2 (6 bases each). V was pared by 10 bases and J by 4 bases, with 17 bases between. There are 14 residues in the CDR3. Germline CDR1 is MGHDK and CDR2 is SYGVNS. CDR3 DNA sequence: TGTGCCACTCGTACCGGGGGCAGTTACAATGAGCAGTTCTTC. Its protein is CATRTGGSYNEQFF. Combining the CDR3 with reference TRBV25-1 and TRBJ2-1 gives the whole variable domain EADIYQTPRYLVIGTGKKITLECSQTMGHDKMYWYQQDPGMELHLIHYSYGVNSTEKGDLSSESTVSRIRTEHFPLTLESARPSHTSQYLCATRTGGSYNEQFFGPGTRLTVL.

Concerning this clonotype: This clone may be a read error of a much larger clone one base away. The chain uses TRBV6-5 and TRBJ2-3; 9 bases are a match to TRBD2. The CDR3 contains 15 residues. Germline-derived CDR1 and CDR2 are MNHEY and SVGAGI. The CDR3, as DNA: TGTGCCAGCAGCCCTAGCGGGGCCAGCACAGATACGCAGTGTTTT. As protein: CASSPSGASTDTQCF.

As DNA, the CDR3 is TGCGCCAGCAGCTTGGGGCAGGGCAATGAGCAGTTCTTC. This gives the protein CASSLGQGNEQFF. V gene TRBV5-1 combines with J gene TRBJ2-1; a possible D gene is TRBD1 (5 bases). CDR3 size: 13 residues. V lost 0 bases and J lost 6, with 7 bases in between. Germline V lookup: CDR1 SGHRS, CDR2 YFSETQ.

This chain joins TRBV13 and TRBJ2-5, with 7 bases that match TRBD2. Germline loops: CDR1 PRHDT, CDR2 FYEKMQ (reference sequence). V lost 0 bases, J lost 5 bases, and 9 bases stayed unmatched. This CDR3 comprises 16 residues. CDR3: CASSLGGGGGAETQYF. CDR3 sequence (DNA): TGTGCCAGCAGCTTAGGAGGCGGGGGAGGTGCGGAGACCCAGTACTTC.

A word on this clonotype: An end of the junction does not agree with germline; a read error may underlie this. V is TRBV12-3 or TRBV12-4 and J is TRBJ2-1; TRBD2 matches at 11 bases. The CDR3 consists of 19 residues. CDR3 DNA sequence: TGTGCCAGCAGTGCGGGACTAGCGGTAGTTGGTCCCCGTCTCAATGAACAGTTCTTC. It is translated as CASSAGLAVVGPRLNEQFF.

For this clonotype: Relative to the germline gene, one junction end is altered; a read error may explain this. The rearrangement joins TRBV5-6 to TRBJ1-4; 9 bases are a match to TRBD1. CDR1 is SGHDT, CDR2 YYEEEE, per germline. This CDR3 has 18 amino acids. The CDR3: CTSSLVGQGLTSNEKLFF. CDR3 DNA sequence: TGTACCAGCAGCTTGGTGGGACAGGGACTGACTTCTAATGAAAAACTGTTTTTT.

V is TRBV5-1 and J is TRBJ2-5; 11 bases match TRBD2. CDR1 is SGHRS and CDR2 is YFSETQ in the germline V gene. The V segment lost 4 bases and the J segment 7 bases; nucleotides outside the gene matches: 9. This CDR3 is built from 15 residues. CDR3 nucleotide sequence: TGCGCCAGCAGCCTTAGCGGGAGGGTCCGCGGGACCCAGTACTTC. Encoded protein: CASSLSGRVRGTQYF.

This clonotype appeared once. A much larger clone lies a single base off, so this may be a read error. This sequence joins TRBV12-3 or TRBV12-4 and TRBJ2-2, with a tentative D call TRBD2 (6 bases). The CDR3 runs to 15 residues. Trimming removed 5 bases at V and 6 bases at J, with 16 bases between. CDR3 sequence reads: CASSPGLGQPGELFF. DNA of the CDR3: TGTGCCAGCAGTCCGGGACTCGGCCAACCCGGGGAGCTGTTTTTT.

In this sample, this clonotype turned up many times. The CDR3 DNA sequence: TGTGCCAGCAAAGAGAGCGGGAGCACAGATACGCAGTATTTT. This gives the protein CASKESGSTDTQYF. The chain recombines TRBV6-6 with TRBJ2-3, with D maybe TRBD2 (6 bases). CDR1 and CDR2 from the germline V gene are MNHNY and SVGAGI (reference sequence). V lost 7 bases, J lost 0 bases, and 11 bases lay in between. This CDR3 region has 14 residues.

The V and J genes are TRBV11-2 and TRBJ2-1; 7 bases agree with TRBD1. The CDR3 runs 18 residues. The V segment lost 7 bases and the J segment 7 bases; nucleotides outside the gene matches: 22. CDR1 and CDR2 (germline): SGHAT, FQNNGV. DNA for the CDR3: TGTGCCAGCAACCCCGAGGACAGGAAGGGATGGGAACATAATGAGCAGTTCTTC. It codes for CASNPEDRKGWEHNEQFF.

V and J are TRBV6-5 and TRBJ2-7; 10 nucleotides agree with TRBD2. CDR1 and CDR2 from the germline V gene are MNHEY and SVGAGI. V lost 10 bases, J lost 0 bases, and 12 bases stayed unmatched. The CDR3 runs 16 residues. The CDR3 DNA reads TGTGCCAACGGAGGACTCATAGCGGGAGGCTCCTACGAGCAGTACTTC. Protein product: CANGGLIAGGSYEQYF.

The rearrangement uses TRBV6-5 and TRBJ2-2, with 10 bases matching TRBD2. The V gene end was trimmed by 7 bases and the J gene end by 5 bases; junction bases not matched to a gene: 13. Germline V gives CDR1 MNHEY, CDR2 SVGAGI. The CDR3 has 17 amino acids. The DNA for the CDR3 is TGTGCCAGCACACGGACAGGACTAGCGGAAGGAACCGGGGAGCTGTTTTTT. It encodes CASTRTGLAEGTGELFF.

The count of this clonotype is one. In this CDR3 the conserved last residue, phenylalanine or tryptophan, is missing, so a read error is likely. The chain has TRBV5-5 and TRBJ2-3, with TRBD2 matching over 9 bases. This CDR3 has 15 residues. The trim removed 0 bases at V and 3 bases at J, leaving 2 bases unmatched. The germline V gene encodes CDR1 SGHKS and CDR2 YYEKEE (reference sequence). CDR3 sequence reads: CASSLDAGGTDTQYL. The CDR3 DNA follows: TGTGCCAGCAGCTTGGACGCGGGAGGGACAGATACGCAGTATCTT.

The chain couples TRBV5-1 to TRBJ2-5; D uncertain. CDR1 SGHRS and CDR2 YFSETQ come from the germline V gene. V was trimmed by 4 bases and J by 5 bases, leaving 12 bases between them. This CDR3 is built from 13 residues. The chain's CDR3 is CASSLGVHETQYF. For the CDR3, the DNA is TGCGCCAGCAGCCTAGGTGTGCATGAGACCCAGTACTTC.

Of note for this clonotype: The conserved phenylalanine or tryptophan is not found at the CDR3 terminus, so this likely reflects a read error. The rearrangement joins TRBV11-3 to TRBJ2-1; D call uncertain. This CDR3 is 13 amino acids long. Germline V gene lookup returns CDR1 SGHNT and CDR2 YENEEA. V shed 5 bases and J shed 7 bases, with 12 bases lying between them. The CDR3: CASSRLVDNEQFL. In DNA form, the CDR3 reads TGTGCCAGCAGCCGGTTAGTTGATAATGAGCAGTTCCTC.

This clonotype showed up many times. The chain combines TRBV6-1 with TRBJ2-7; D could derive from TRBD1 or TRBD2 (5 bases each). The length of the CDR3 is 14 residues. The V gene's germline CDR1 is MNHNS and CDR2 SASEGT. The germline V and J ends were trimmed by 2 bases and 6 bases, with 14 bases remaining between them. As DNA, the CDR3 is TGTGCCAGCAGTGAACGGGGCAGGGACGGCGAGCAGTACTTC. Translation gives CASSERGRDGEQYF.

This clonotype was seen a few times. V gene TRBV28 combines with J gene TRBJ2-7; unclear D gene. V was pared by 8 bases and J by 0 bases, with 11 bases between. CDR1 is MDHEN and CDR2 is SYDVKM in the germline V gene. This CDR3 spans 13 amino acids. The CDR3 region has the DNA TGTGCCAGCGGCTTAGGGTCCTCCTACGAGCAGTACTTC. This sequence encodes CASGLGSSYEQYF.

Details on this clonotype: The junction departs from germline at one end; a sequencing error may be responsible. The chain joins TRBV6-2 or TRBV6-3 to TRBJ2-7, with D maybe TRBD2 (6 bases). The germline V gene has CDR1 MNHEY and CDR2 SVGEGT. The CDR3 extends over 14 amino acids. Here the CDR3 DNA reads TGTGTCAGCAGCCGCGGGACTGCCTCCTACGAGCAGTACTTT. It translates to CVSSRGTASYEQYF.

A word on this clonotype: The junction does not match germline at one end; this may be a read error. The chain links TRBV11-3 to TRBJ1-1, with a tentative D call TRBD1 (6 bases). CDR1 SGHNT and CDR2 YENEEA come from the germline V gene. The CDR3 consists of 12 residues. CDR3 in amino acids: CDSSLGGTDPSF. In DNA, the CDR3 is TGTGACAGCAGCTTAGGGGGGACGGATCCGTCCTTT.

Notes on this clonotype: A much larger clone lies one base from this, so it may be a read error. V usage is TRBV5-5 and J usage is TRBJ2-7; perhaps TRBD1 as D (5 bases). CDR3 length: 16 residues. Germline V gives CDR1 SGHKS, CDR2 YYEKEE (reference sequence). The CDR3 DNA is TGTGCCAGCAGCTTGGGGGTACAGGACCCCTCCTACGGGCAGTACTTC. Translated, it gives CASSLGVQDPSYGQYF.